Below are 26 T cell receptor beta chains sequenced from a single sample in a study of cytotoxic CD8 clonotypes in ibrutinib-treated CLL. Sequencing used immunoSEQ multiplex PCR; TCRdb keeps in-frame clones, though not all of them. The table lists hundreds of thousands of clones, around three quarters of them singletons. This specimen was PBMCs, taken after 24 months of ibrutinib treatment. The source is a human donor with chronic lymphocytic leukemia.

This clone was seen a handful of times. The CDR3 sequence is CASSGDTEAFF. The CDR3 DNA is TGTGCCAGCTCAGGGGACACTGAAGCTTTCTTT. V gene TRBV25-1 combines with J gene TRBJ1-1; maybe TRBD1 (6 bases). Deletions cut 8 bases from V and 3 bases from J, with 7 bases between. CDR1 and CDR2 from the germline V gene are MGHDK and SYGVNS. CDR3 length: 11 residues.

The V gene is TRBV6-6, the J gene TRBJ2-7; D is possibly TRBD1 (6 bases). This CDR3 region has 14 residues. Looked up from germline, CDR1 is MNHNY and CDR2 is SVGAGI (reference sequence). Deletions cut 5 bases from V and 4 bases from J, with 15 bases between. The DNA for the CDR3 is TGTGCCAGCAGTCCCCGACAGGTTGAGTACGAGCAGTACTTC. Its translation: CASSPRQVEYEQYF.

This clone turned up a few times. This chain uses TRBV27 with TRBJ1-1, with D possibly TRBD1 on 6 matching bases. The V and J ends lost 5 bases and 0 bases respectively, with 19 bases between them. The CDR3 spans 17 residues. The germline CDR1 and CDR2 sequences are MNHEY and SMNVEV (reference sequence). The CDR3 sequence: CASSVPGGRGVNTEAFF. CDR3 in DNA: TGTGCCAGCAGTGTCCCCGGGGGCCGAGGGGTGAACACTGAAGCTTTCTTT.

The chain links TRBV6-5 to TRBJ2-1; 16 bases are a match to TRBD2. Germline V lookup: CDR1 MNHEY, CDR2 SVGAGI. The CDR3 sequence is 15 residues long. J gave up 8 bases and V 8 bases, and 6 bases lay outside the gene matches. In nucleotides, the CDR3 is TGTGCCAGCGAGGGACTAGCGGGAGGGCCCTATGAGCAGTTCTTC. This gives the protein CASEGLAGGPYEQFF.

Only one count was recorded for this clone. V gene TRBV6-6 combines with J gene TRBJ2-1; 7 bases align to TRBD2. The CDR3 consists of 14 residues. Germline lookup yields CDR1 MNHNY and CDR2 SVGAGI (reference sequence). V shed 7 bases, J shed 10 bases, and the junction held 13 bases outside the gene matches. For the CDR3, the DNA is TGTGCCAGCATCACGCGGGGGAGGGAGGAAGAGCAGTTCTTC. It codes for CASITRGREEEQFF.

The chain is built from TRBV9 and TRBJ2-7; maybe TRBD1 (5 bases). The V gene's germline CDR1 is SGDLS and CDR2 YYNGEE. The V end lost 4 bases, the J end lost 5 bases, and 10 bases lay between the germline ends. The CDR3 runs to 12 residues. The CDR3: CASSFQGDEQYF. The CDR3 DNA reads as TGTGCCAGCAGCTTTCAGGGTGACGAGCAGTACTTC.

This clone was recorded only once. The rearrangement uses TRBV19 and TRBJ2-7, with TRBD1 as a possible D gene (6 bases). The CDR3 is 13 residues long. The V end was cut by 5 bases, the J end by 6 bases, with 14 bases between. Germline CDR1 reads LNHDA; CDR2 reads SQIVND (reference sequence). The CDR3: CASSATGFGEQYF. Written as DNA, the CDR3 is TGTGCCAGTAGTGCCACAGGGTTTGGCGAGCAGTACTTC.

This clone was seen once. This sequence joins TRBV6-5 and TRBJ2-7; TRBD2 matches 9 bases. The germline V gene encodes CDR1 MNHEY and CDR2 SVGAGI. Unmatched junction bases numbered 5, after V lost 4 bases and J lost 4 bases. The CDR3 totals 14 residues. The CDR3 here is CASSSRLAAYEQYF. CDR3 nucleotides: TGTGCCAGCAGTTCCAGACTAGCGGCATACGAGCAGTACTTC.

The CDR3 reads CASSLPWAQETQYF. CDR3 nucleotide sequence: TGTGCCAGCAGTTTACCCTGGGCACAAGAGACCCAGTACTTC. The V gene is TRBV28, the J gene TRBJ2-5, with D unclear. Germline CDR1 reads MDHEN; CDR2 reads SYDVKM. This CDR3 spans 14 amino acids. V was cut by 2 bases and J by 2 bases, with 9 bases left in between. Together with reference TRBV28 and TRBJ2-5, the CDR3 gives the full variable domain: DVKVTQSSRYLVKRTGEKVFLECVQDMDHENMFWYRQDPGLGLRLIYFSYDVKMKEKGDIPEGYSVSREKKERFSLILESASTNQTSMYLCASSLPWAQETQYFGPGTRLLVL.

CDR3 region: CASSGDREQFF. CDR3 in DNA: TGTGCCAGCAGCGGGGACCGGGAGCAGTTCTTC. The V call is TRBV2, the J call TRBJ2-1; D possibly uses TRBD1 or TRBD2 (5 bases each). Trimming took 6 bases from V and 10 from J, leaving 10 bases between them. The CDR3 is 11 residues long. CDR1 and CDR2 from the germline V gene are SNHLY and FYNNEI. The variable domain in full, with the rest retrieved from reference TRBV2 and TRBJ2-1, is EPEVTQTPSHQVTQMGQEVILRCVPISNHLYFYWYRQILGQKVEFLVSFYNNEISEKSEIFDDQFSVERPDGSNFTLKIRSTKLEDSAMYFCASSGDREQFFGPGTRLTVL.

A single count supports this clone. The chain links TRBV5-1 to TRBJ1-3; D unresolved. In germline, CDR1 is SGHRS, CDR2 YFSETQ. The CDR3 length is 14 residues. The V end lost 0 bases, the J end lost 4 bases, and 8 bases lay between the germline ends. CDR3 coding DNA: TGCGCCAGCAGCTTGGATATTTCGGGAAACACCATATATTTT. It specifies CASSLDISGNTIYF.

The chain recombines TRBV23-1 with TRBJ2-7; D tentatively reads TRBD1 or TRBD2 (5 bases each). TRBV23-1 is designated an ORF whose function remains uncertain. V was cut by 10 bases and J by 1 base, with 14 bases left in between. The CDR3 sequence is 13 residues long. The CDR3 loop reads CAKGKGTSYEQYF. The DNA of the CDR3 is TGCGCCAAAGGGAAGGGGACGTCCTACGAGCAGTACTTC.

V is TRBV7-9 and J is TRBJ1-1, with a tentative D call TRBD1 (6 bases). V was shortened by 5 bases and J by 4 bases, with 17 bases between the two germline ends. Germline CDR1 SEHNR, CDR2 FQNEAQ (reference sequence). This CDR3 region has 15 residues. In nucleotides, the CDR3 is TGTGCCAGCAGCCCTAGGACAGAGCGGGGCACTGAAGCTTTCTTT. Protein: CASSPRTERGTEAFF.

The J gene is TRBJ2-3, the V gene TRBV19; 10 bases map to TRBD2. This CDR3 is 13 amino acids long. J lost 5 bases, V lost 10 bases, and 6 bases had no gene match. Germline-derived CDR1 and CDR2 are LNHDA and SQIVND (reference sequence). The CDR3 protein is CATSGRAKDTQYF. The CDR3, as DNA: TGTGCCACAAGCGGGAGGGCGAAAGATACGCAGTATTTT.

This clone was picked up a small number of times. V and J are TRBV19 and TRBJ2-7; 7 bases map to TRBD1. The CDR3 covers 14 residues. With V trimmed by 5 bases and J by 0 bases, 4 bases remained unmatched. Germline V gene lookup returns CDR1 LNHDA and CDR2 SQIVND (reference sequence). The CDR3 coding sequence is TGTGCCAGTAGTGGACAGGCGAGCTCCTACGAGCAGTACTTC. Its translation is CASSGQASSYEQYF. Full variable domain (remainder filled in from reference TRBV19 and TRBJ2-7): DGGITQSPKYLFRKEGQNVTLSCEQNLNHDAMYWYRQDPGQGLRLIYYSQIVNDFQKGDIAEGYSVSREKKESFPLTVTSAQKNPTAFYLCASSGQASSYEQYFGPGTRLTVT.

The chain employs TRBV5-1 and TRBJ2-6; 9 bases line up with TRBD1. After removal of 1 base from V and 4 bases from J, the junction contained 3 bases not matched to a gene. Germline V gene data show CDR1 as SGHRS and CDR2 as YFSETQ. The CDR3 totals 16 residues. The CDR3 DNA sequence: TGCGCCAGCAGCTTGACAGGGGGCGAAGGGGCCAACGTCCTGACTTTC. Translating it yields CASSLTGGEGANVLTF.

V usage is TRBV28 and J usage is TRBJ1-5; D not certain. The CDR3 spans 16 residues. The germline CDR1 and CDR2 sequences are MDHEN and SYDVKM. The V end was cut by 5 bases, the J end by 7 bases, with 21 bases between. The DNA for the CDR3 is TGTGCCAGCAGTCCTTACCCGGTGAGGGCGGCACAGCCCCAGCATTTT. This sequence encodes CASSPYPVRAAQPQHF.

The gene calls are TRBV7-2 and TRBJ2-6, with D unresolved. Trimming took off 5 bases at V and 0 bases at J, with 14 bases between the two ends. Germline CDR1 is SGHTA and CDR2 is FQGNSA. This CDR3 has 17 amino acids. As DNA, the CDR3 is TGTGCCAGCAGCCTCCCGGGCATCCTCTCTGGGGCCAACGTCCTGACTTTC. Protein product: CASSLPGILSGANVLTF. Together with reference TRBV7-2 and TRBJ2-6, the CDR3 gives the full variable domain: GAGVSQSPSNKVTEKGKDVELRCDPISGHTALYWYRQSLGQGLEFLIYFQGNSAPDKSGLPSDRFSAERTGGSVSTLTIQRTQQEDSAVYLCASSLPGILSGANVLTFGAGSRLTVL.

Note on this clone: The same CDR3 arises from other DNA sequences in this sample as well. This sequence joins TRBV29-1 and TRBJ2-7; the match to TRBD1 covers 9 bases. The CDR3 has 13 residues. From germline, CDR1 is SQVTM and CDR2 ANQGSEA. V was clipped by 4 bases and J by 6 bases; unmatched bases: 7. The CDR3 DNA follows: TGCAGCGTTGCAGGCGGACAGGGGTTCGAGCAGTACTTC. Protein product: CSVAGGQGFEQYF.

The chain couples TRBV18 to TRBJ2-5; TRBD1 matches 8 bases. The CDR3 is 14 amino acids. The V gene end was trimmed by 3 bases and the J gene end by 4 bases; junction bases not matched to a gene: 4. The germline gives CDR1 KGHSH, CDR2 LQKENI. The CDR3 loop is CASSPLTGAETQYF. The CDR3 region has the DNA TGTGCCAGCTCACCTCTGACAGGGGCAGAGACCCAGTACTTC. Complete variable domain (other parts from reference TRBV18 and TRBJ2-5): NAGVMQNPRHLVRRRGQEARLRCSPMKGHSHVYWYRQLPEEGLKFMVYLQKENIIDESGMPKERFSAEFPKEGPSILRIQQVVRGDSAAYFCASSPLTGAETQYFGPGTRLLVL.

The gene calls are TRBV7-2 and TRBJ2-1; a possible D gene is TRBD2 (6 bases). The CDR3 is 16 residues long. V lost 2 bases to trimming and J lost 0 bases, with 11 bases between them. CDR1 and CDR2 from the germline V gene are SGHTA and FQGNSA. CDR3 amino acids: CASSLNGGSSYNEQFF. The DNA of the CDR3 is TGTGCCAGCAGCTTAAACGGGGGTAGCTCCTACAATGAGCAGTTCTTC.

The rearrangement joins TRBV7-2 to TRBJ1-1; no clear D. The V gene's germline CDR1 is SGHTA and CDR2 FQGNSA. Trimming shortened V by 1 base and J by 1 base, and 10 bases separated the two germline ends. The CDR3 is 15 amino acids. As DNA, the CDR3 is TGTGCCAGCAGCTTAGTAGTAGGAACGAACACTGAAGCTTTCTTT. Its protein product is CASSLVVGTNTEAFF.

Comments on this clone: Its ends do not fully match the called genes, so a read error is possible. J is TRBJ2-2 and V is TRBV7-7; TRBD2 matches at 8 bases. Looked up from germline, CDR1 is SSHAT and CDR2 is FNYEAQ (reference sequence). This CDR3 is built from 17 residues. CDR3 protein: CASSSTFGREANGELFF. CDR3 bases: TGTGCTAGCAGCTCCACCTTTGGGCGGGAGGCGAACGGGGAGCTGTTTTTT.

The rearrangement links TRBV2 to TRBJ2-5; TRBD2 is a possible D gene (6 bases). CDR1 and CDR2 (germline): SNHLY, FYNNEI. The V end lost 10 bases, the J end lost 2 bases, and 20 bases lay between the germline ends. The CDR3 covers 15 residues. CDR3 bases: TGTGCCACCGTACTTGGGGGGACTGGGCAAGAGACCCAGTACTTC. This translates into CATVLGGTGQETQYF.

The chain is built from TRBV6-6 and TRBJ2-7, with 11 bases that match TRBD1. Germline trimming cut 6 bases from V and 4 bases from J; bases unmatched to any gene: 8. The CDR3 contains 15 residues. Germline CDR1 MNHNY, CDR2 SVGAGI (reference sequence). The DNA for the CDR3 is TGTGCCAGCAGCCCTATCGGACAGGGGGCTTACGAGCAGTACTTC. Protein: CASSPIGQGAYEQYF.

The gene calls are TRBV28 and TRBJ2-2; 8 nucleotides align to TRBD2. The J segment lost 5 bases and the V segment lost 5 bases, leaving 4 bases of the junction unmatched. Germline CDR1 MDHEN, CDR2 SYDVKM. There are 14 residues in the CDR3. CDR3 amino acids: CASSPGTRTGELFF. For the CDR3, the DNA is TGTGCCAGCAGTCCCGGGACTAGAACCGGGGAGCTGTTTTTT.